This TCR beta chain was sequenced for a study of shared clonotypes between healthy human individuals. Study in general: CD4 naive cells filled three plates per donor, CD4 memory three, CD8 naive two and CD8 memory one. Findings and caveats of the study: Sorted-subset sequencing was shown by rarefaction to be incomplete despite large depth.

As regards this clone: Its antigen is still unknown.

Caucasian adults living in Nashville, Tennessee, provided all samples. It was into CD45RA+ naive and CD45RA-negative memory subsets that the CD4+ cells were split. This CDR3 has 16 residues. CDR1 and CDR2 (germline): SQVTM, ANQGSEA. Trimming shortened V by 6 bases and J by 1 base, and 19 bases separated the two germline ends. Assay used: immunoSEQ multiplex PCR; TCRdb lists only in-frame clones, some missing. Of 2.3 million or so clones in the sample, 85% to 95% are singletons; the top ten hold 0.39%. The TCR was taken from a man aged 18 to 35 in good health. Some clones in this sample may be carry-over from other donors' samples. Sequenced: naive CD4+ T cells from PBMCs. As for subset: CD45RA+ positively selected. The chain joins TRBV29-1 to TRBJ2-1; weak D call: TRBD2 (6 bases). CDR3 residues: CSVGGVGGLSYNEQFF. The CDR3 DNA sequence: TGCAGCGTGGGCGGGGTCGGGGGTCTGTCCTACAATGAGCAGTTCTTC.